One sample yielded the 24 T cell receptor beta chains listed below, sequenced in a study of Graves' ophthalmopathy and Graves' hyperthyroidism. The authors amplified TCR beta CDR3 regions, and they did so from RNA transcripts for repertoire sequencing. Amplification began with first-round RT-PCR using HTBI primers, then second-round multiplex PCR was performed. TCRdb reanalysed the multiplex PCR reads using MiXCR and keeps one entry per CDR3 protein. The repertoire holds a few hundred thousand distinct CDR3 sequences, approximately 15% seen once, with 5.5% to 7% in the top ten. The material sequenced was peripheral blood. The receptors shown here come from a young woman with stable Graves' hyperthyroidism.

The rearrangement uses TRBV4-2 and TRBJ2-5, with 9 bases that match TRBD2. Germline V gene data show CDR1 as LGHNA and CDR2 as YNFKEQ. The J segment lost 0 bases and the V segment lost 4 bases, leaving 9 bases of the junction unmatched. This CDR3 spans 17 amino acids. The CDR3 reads CASSPGRLAEYQETQYF. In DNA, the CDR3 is TGTGCCAGCAGCCCCGGACGACTAGCGGAGTACCAAGAGACCCAGTACTTC.

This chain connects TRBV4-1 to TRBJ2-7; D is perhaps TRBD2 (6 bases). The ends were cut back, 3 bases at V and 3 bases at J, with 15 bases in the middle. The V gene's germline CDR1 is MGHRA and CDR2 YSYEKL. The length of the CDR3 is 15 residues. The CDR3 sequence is CASSHLPGLRYEQYF. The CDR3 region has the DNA TGCGCCAGCAGCCACCTTCCGGGACTCCGCTACGAGCAGTACTTC.

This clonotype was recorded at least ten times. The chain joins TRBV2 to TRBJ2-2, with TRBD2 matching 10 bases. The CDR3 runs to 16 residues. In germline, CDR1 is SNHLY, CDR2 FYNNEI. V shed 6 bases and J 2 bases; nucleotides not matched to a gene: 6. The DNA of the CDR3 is TGTGCCAGCAGGACACCTAGCGGGAGAAACACCGGGGAGCTGTTTTTT. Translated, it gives CASRTPSGRNTGELFF.

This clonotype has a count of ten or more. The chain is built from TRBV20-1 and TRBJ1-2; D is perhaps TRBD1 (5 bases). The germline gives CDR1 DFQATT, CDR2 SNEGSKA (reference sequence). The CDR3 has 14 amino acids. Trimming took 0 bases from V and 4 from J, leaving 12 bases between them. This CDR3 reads CSARDRRGSYGYTF. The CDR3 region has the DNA TGCAGTGCTAGAGATCGAAGGGGTAGCTATGGCTACACCTTC.

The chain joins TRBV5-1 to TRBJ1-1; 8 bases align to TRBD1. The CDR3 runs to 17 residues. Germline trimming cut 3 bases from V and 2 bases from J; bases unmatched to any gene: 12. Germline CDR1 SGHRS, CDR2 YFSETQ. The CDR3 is CASSSSQGATLNTEAFF. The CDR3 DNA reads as TGCGCCAGCAGCTCTTCGCAGGGGGCCACCCTAAACACTGAAGCTTTCTTT.

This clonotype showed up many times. Here the CDR3 reads CASSSRTGSTGNTIYF. The DNA of the CDR3 is TGTGCCAGCAGCTCACGGACAGGGTCGACTGGAAACACCATATATTTT. The chain uses TRBV9 and TRBJ1-3; 8 positions match TRBD1. The J segment lost 2 bases and the V segment lost 4 bases, leaving 8 bases of the junction unmatched. The CDR3 totals 16 residues. Germline assignment: CDR1 SGDLS and CDR2 YYNGEE.

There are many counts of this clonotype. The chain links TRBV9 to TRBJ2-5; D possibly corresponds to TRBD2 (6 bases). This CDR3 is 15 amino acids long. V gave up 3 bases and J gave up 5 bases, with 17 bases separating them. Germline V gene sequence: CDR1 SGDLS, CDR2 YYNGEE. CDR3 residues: CASSARGTSGETQYF. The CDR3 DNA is TGTGCCAGCAGCGCGAGAGGGACTTCGGGGGAGACCCAGTACTTC.

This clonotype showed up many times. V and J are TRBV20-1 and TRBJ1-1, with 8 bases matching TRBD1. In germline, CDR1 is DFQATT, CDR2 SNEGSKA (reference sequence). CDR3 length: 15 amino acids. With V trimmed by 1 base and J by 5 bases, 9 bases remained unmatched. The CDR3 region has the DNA TGCAGTGCTAGAGGCAGGGGGCAGCGAGGTACTGAAGCTTTCTTT. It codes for CSARGRGQRGTEAFF.

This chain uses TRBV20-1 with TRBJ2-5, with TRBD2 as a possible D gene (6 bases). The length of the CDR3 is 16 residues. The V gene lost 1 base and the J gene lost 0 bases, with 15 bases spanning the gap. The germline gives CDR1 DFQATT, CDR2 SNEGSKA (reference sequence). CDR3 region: CSARGGTYKYQETQYF. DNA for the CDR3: TGCAGTGCTAGAGGGGGGACTTATAAGTACCAAGAGACCCAGTACTTC.

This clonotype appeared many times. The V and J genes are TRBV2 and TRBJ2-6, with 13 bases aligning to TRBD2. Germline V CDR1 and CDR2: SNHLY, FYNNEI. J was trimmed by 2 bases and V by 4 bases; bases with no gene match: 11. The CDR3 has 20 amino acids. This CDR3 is CASSATPGLAGNPGANVLTF. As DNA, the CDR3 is TGTGCCAGCAGTGCAACCCCGGGACTAGCGGGGAACCCTGGGGCCAACGTCCTGACTTTC.

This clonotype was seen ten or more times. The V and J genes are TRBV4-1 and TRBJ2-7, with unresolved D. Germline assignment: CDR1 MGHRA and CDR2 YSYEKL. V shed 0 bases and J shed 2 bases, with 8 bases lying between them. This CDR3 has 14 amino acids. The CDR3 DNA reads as TGCGCCAGCAGCCAAGAAAATAGAGCCTACGAGCAGTACTTC. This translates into CASSQENRAYEQYF.

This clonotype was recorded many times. The CDR3 DNA reads TGTGCCAGCAGTATTCGGGGCGGTCCTTCCTACGAGCAGTACTTC. Protein product: CASSIRGGPSYEQYF. The genes are TRBV27 and TRBJ2-7; the D call may be TRBD1 or TRBD2 (5 bases each). The V and J ends lost 5 bases and 1 base respectively, with 15 bases between them. There are 15 residues in the CDR3. Germline V gene sequence: CDR1 MNHEY, CDR2 SMNVEV (reference sequence).

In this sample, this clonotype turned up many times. In DNA form, the CDR3 reads TGTGCCAGCAGTACCTTAGCGGGGGCCGCGGGGGAGCAGTACTTC. Amino acid sequence: CASSTLAGAAGEQYF. This rearrangement joins TRBV6-1 to TRBJ2-7; 9 positions match TRBD2. The ends lost 5 bases at V and 7 bases at J; junction bases unmatched: 12. Germline-derived CDR1 and CDR2 are MNHNS and SASEGT. CDR3 length equals 15 residues.

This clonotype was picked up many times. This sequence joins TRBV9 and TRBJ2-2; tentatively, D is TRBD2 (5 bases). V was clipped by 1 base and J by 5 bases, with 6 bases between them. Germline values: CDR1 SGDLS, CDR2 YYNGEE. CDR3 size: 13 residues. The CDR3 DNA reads TGTGCCAGCAGCGTAAGAGGGACCGGGGAGCTGTTTTTT. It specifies CASSVRGTGELFF. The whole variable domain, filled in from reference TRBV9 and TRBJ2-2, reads DSGVTQTPKHLITATGQRVTLRCSPRSGDLSVYWYQQSLDQGLQFLIQYYNGEERAKGNILERFSAQQFPDLHSELNLSSLELGDSALYFCASSVRGTGELFFGEGSRLTVL.

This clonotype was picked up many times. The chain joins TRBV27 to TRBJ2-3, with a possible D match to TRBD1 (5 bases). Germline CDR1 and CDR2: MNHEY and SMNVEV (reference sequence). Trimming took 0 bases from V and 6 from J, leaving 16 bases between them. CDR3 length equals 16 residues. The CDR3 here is CASSLSVEGPGDTQYF. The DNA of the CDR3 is TGTGCCAGCAGTTTATCGGTAGAAGGGCCAGGGGATACGCAGTATTTT.

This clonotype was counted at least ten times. The CDR3 sequence: CASSEIAGPEAFF. Written as DNA, the CDR3 is TGTGCCAGCAGTGAAATAGCCGGCCCTGAAGCTTTCTTT. The V gene is TRBV2, the J gene TRBJ1-1; D remains ambiguous. The CDR3 sequence is 13 residues long. V was trimmed by 2 bases and J by 6 bases, leaving 10 bases between them. Germline V CDR1 and CDR2: SNHLY, FYNNEI.

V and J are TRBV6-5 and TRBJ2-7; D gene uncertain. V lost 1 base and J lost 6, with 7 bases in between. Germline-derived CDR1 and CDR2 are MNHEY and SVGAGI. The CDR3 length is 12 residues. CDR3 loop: CASSYWIREQYF. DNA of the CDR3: TGTGCCAGCAGTTACTGGATCCGCGAGCAGTACTTC.

The CDR3 nucleotides are TGTGCCAGCAGTTACTCCACTAATGAAAAACTGTTTTTT. It encodes CASSYSTNEKLFF. The chain couples TRBV6-5 to TRBJ1-4; D not resolved. The CDR3 is 13 amino acids. V dropped 0 bases and J dropped 2 bases, with 1 base sitting between them. Germline assignment: CDR1 MNHEY and CDR2 SVGAGI.

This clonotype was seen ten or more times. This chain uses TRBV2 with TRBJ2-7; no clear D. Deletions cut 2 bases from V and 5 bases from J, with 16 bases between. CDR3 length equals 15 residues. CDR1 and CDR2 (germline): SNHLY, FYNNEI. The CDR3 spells CASSERSVPPDEQYF. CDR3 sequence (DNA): TGTGCCAGCAGTGAACGGTCAGTTCCCCCCGACGAGCAGTACTTC.

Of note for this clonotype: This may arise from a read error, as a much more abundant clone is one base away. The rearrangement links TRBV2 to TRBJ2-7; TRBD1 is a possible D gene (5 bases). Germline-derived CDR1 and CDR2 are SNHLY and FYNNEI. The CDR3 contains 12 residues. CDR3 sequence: CSSRLTAYEQYF. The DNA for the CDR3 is TGTTCCAGCAGGCTGACAGCCTACGAGCAGTACTTC.

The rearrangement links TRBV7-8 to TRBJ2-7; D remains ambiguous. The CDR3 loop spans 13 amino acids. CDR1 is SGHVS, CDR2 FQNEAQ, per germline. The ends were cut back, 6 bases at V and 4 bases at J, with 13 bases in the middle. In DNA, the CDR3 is TGTGCCAGCAGACCCAAGGGAACTTACGAGCAGTACTTC. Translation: CASRPKGTYEQYF.

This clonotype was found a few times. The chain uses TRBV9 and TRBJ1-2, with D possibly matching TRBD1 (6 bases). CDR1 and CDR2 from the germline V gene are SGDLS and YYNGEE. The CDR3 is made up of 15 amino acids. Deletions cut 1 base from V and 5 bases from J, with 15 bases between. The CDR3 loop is CASSVRTEGGYGYTF. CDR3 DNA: TGTGCCAGCAGCGTACGGACAGAAGGAGGGTATGGCTACACCTTC.

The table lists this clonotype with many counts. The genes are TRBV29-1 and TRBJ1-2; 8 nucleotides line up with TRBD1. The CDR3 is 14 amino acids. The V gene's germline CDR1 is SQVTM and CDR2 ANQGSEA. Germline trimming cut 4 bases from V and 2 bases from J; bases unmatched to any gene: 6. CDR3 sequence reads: CSVGQGALNYGYTF. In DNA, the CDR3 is TGCAGCGTTGGGCAGGGGGCACTCAACTATGGCTACACCTTC.

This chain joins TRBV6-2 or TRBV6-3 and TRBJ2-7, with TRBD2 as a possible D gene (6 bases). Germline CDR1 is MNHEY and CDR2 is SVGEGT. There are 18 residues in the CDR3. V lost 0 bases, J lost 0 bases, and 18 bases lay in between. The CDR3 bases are TGTGCCAGCAGTTACTCCCCCTCGGGTAGCGGTAACTCCTACGAGCAGTACTTC. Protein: CASSYSPSGSGNSYEQYF.